Shown below are 27 T cell receptor beta chains from a single sample sequenced in a study of T cells after yellow fever vaccination. Each CDR3 protein gets one entry after TCRdb re-called the 5' RACE reads with MiXCR. The profile shows approximately 96,000 distinct CDR3 sequences, under 9% of them singletons. The sequences come from CD8+ T cells not binding an NS4B(214-222) dextramer, sorted from PBMCs, collected around 15 days after the first yellow fever vaccination. The receptors originated from a man aged 18-30 years who received the YFV17D yellow fever vaccine.

This clonotype was detected only a few times. J is TRBJ2-3 and V is TRBV6-2 or TRBV6-3, with a weak D call TRBD2 (6 bases). V lost 0 bases, J lost 2 bases, and 9 bases lay in between. CDR1 is MNHEY and CDR2 is SVGEGT in the germline V gene. CDR3 length: 15 residues. The CDR3 spells CASSYSGGATDTQYF. The CDR3 coding sequence is TGTGCCAGCAGTTACTCGGGGGGTGCCACAGATACGCAGTATTTT.

The gene calls are TRBV6-5 and TRBJ1-1; D is undetermined. CDR3 length equals 16 residues. From germline, CDR1 is MNHEY and CDR2 SVGAGI. Trimming pared 0 bases from V and 1 base from J, leaving 12 bases between. CDR3 DNA: TGTGCCAGCAGTTACTCCCGGGCCAGTAGGAACACTGAAGCTTTCTTT. Protein sequence: CASSYSRASRNTEAFF.

This clonotype was seen a handful of times. The chain recombines TRBV27 with TRBJ2-7, with 9 bases that match TRBD2. Per germline, CDR1 MNHEY and CDR2 SMNVEV (reference sequence). With 3 bases clipped from V and 2 bases from J, the junction kept 8 bases outside the gene matches. The CDR3 is 16 amino acids. In DNA form, the CDR3 reads TGTGCCAGCAGTTTGAGGGGAGCGGGGGGAGCCTACGAGCAGTACTTC. This gives the protein CASSLRGAGGAYEQYF.

This clonotype was counted ten times or more. The chain couples TRBV7-2 to TRBJ2-3, with D possibly called TRBD1 or TRBD2 (6 bases each). In germline, CDR1 is SGHTA, CDR2 FQGNSA. The CDR3 totals 16 residues. V was clipped by 2 bases and J by 0 bases, with 12 bases between them. The CDR3 bases are TGTGCCAGCAGCTTATCAGGGGACTCTAGCACAGATACGCAGTATTTT. It yields the protein CASSLSGDSSTDTQYF.

This clonotype was seen a few times. V is TRBV4-1 and J is TRBJ2-3; possibly TRBD1 or TRBD2 for D (5 bases each). V gave up 2 bases and J gave up 2 bases, with 17 bases separating them. Germline CDR1 MGHRA, CDR2 YSYEKL. The CDR3 runs to 17 residues. CDR3 protein: CASSQITQQGPTDTQYF. DNA of the CDR3: TGCGCCAGCAGCCAAATTACCCAGCAGGGACCCACAGATACGCAGTATTTT.

This rearrangement joins TRBV27 to TRBJ1-1, with 9 bases lining up with TRBD1. V lost 3 bases and J lost 0; bases outside the gene matches: 11. The germline CDR1 and CDR2 sequences are MNHEY and SMNVEV (reference sequence). The CDR3 contains 18 residues. The CDR3 DNA reads as TGTGCCAGCAGTTTTTGGGCTCCGGGACAGGGCATGAACACTGAAGCTTTCTTT. This translates into CASSFWAPGQGMNTEAFF.

This clonotype was found a few times. CDR3: CASSFPANYGYTF. As DNA, the CDR3 is TGTGCCAGCAGTTTTCCAGCTAACTATGGCTACACCTTC. The V call is TRBV12-3 or TRBV12-4, the J call TRBJ1-2, with D uncertain. Trimming left V 3 bases short and J 0 bases short, with 5 bases between. This CDR3 region has 13 residues.

This clonotype was detected a few times. The chain couples TRBV6-2 or TRBV6-3 to TRBJ1-1; the D gene is possibly TRBD1 (5 bases). The length of the CDR3 is 16 residues. The ends were cut back, 0 bases at V and 4 bases at J, with 15 bases in the middle. Germline values: CDR1 MNHEY, CDR2 SVGEGT. This chain's CDR3 is CASSYSMEGLGTEAFF. In DNA form, the CDR3 reads TGTGCCAGCAGTTACTCGATGGAGGGGTTAGGCACTGAAGCTTTCTTT.

This clonotype has at least ten counts. The chain links TRBV6-5 to TRBJ2-3; TRBD1 matches at 10 bases. The CDR3 consists of 15 residues. CDR1 and CDR2 (germline): MNHEY, SVGAGI. Trimming cost V 0 bases and J 6 bases; bases outside gene matches: 3. This CDR3 is CASSYSGQGLDTQYF. CDR3 coding DNA: TGTGCCAGCAGTTACTCGGGACAGGGGTTGGATACGCAGTATTTT.

This clonotype was seen many times. The rearrangement uses TRBV3-1 and TRBJ2-3; the match to TRBD2 covers 8 bases. V trimming: 1 base; J trimming: 4 bases; junction bases outside the gene matches: 4. Germline CDR1 reads LGHDT; CDR2 reads YNNKEL (reference sequence). The CDR3 is 15 amino acids. CDR3 amino acids: CASSQAGGPADTQYF. The CDR3, as DNA: TGTGCCAGCAGCCAAGCGGGGGGGCCTGCAGATACGCAGTATTTT.

This clonotype came up many times. The rearrangement uses TRBV20-1 and TRBJ2-3; D gene uncertain. Trimming took 0 bases from V and 5 from J, leaving 12 bases between them. Per the germline V gene, CDR1 is DFQATT and CDR2 is SNEGSKA (reference sequence). This CDR3 is built from 14 residues. CDR3 region: CSARDPVIVDTQYF. The CDR3 nucleotides are TGCAGTGCTAGAGACCCGGTAATTGTAGATACGCAGTATTTT.

By sample share, this clonotype is medium-sized. The CDR3 nucleotides are TGTGCCAGCAGTTTGGGCGGGGGGTACAATGAGCAGTTCTTC. Translating gives CASSLGGGYNEQFF. V is TRBV12-3 or TRBV12-4 and J is TRBJ2-1; 8 positions match TRBD2. V gave up 3 bases and J gave up 4 bases; unmatched junction bases: 2. The CDR3 extends over 14 amino acids.

The V gene is TRBV6-5, the J gene TRBJ1-1; D gene unclear. Germline-derived CDR1 and CDR2 are MNHEY and SVGAGI. V dropped 8 bases and J dropped 6 bases, with 13 bases sitting between them. There are 12 residues in the CDR3. The CDR3 spells CASQDRRAEAFF. DNA of the CDR3: TGTGCCAGCCAGGACCGACGCGCTGAAGCTTTCTTT.

This clonotype was counted between two and nine times. V gene TRBV3-1 combines with J gene TRBJ2-4, with a weak D call TRBD2 (7 bases). This CDR3 contains 16 residues. Germline lookup yields CDR1 LGHDT and CDR2 YNNKEL (reference sequence). The ends were cut back, 1 base at V and 5 bases at J, with 15 bases in the middle. CDR3 region: CASSQGVGGPENIQYF. The CDR3 DNA follows: TGTGCCAGCAGCCAAGGGGTGGGGGGGCCTGAAAACATTCAGTACTTC.

CDR3 DNA sequence: TGCGCCAGCAGCCAAGATGTGTCAGGCTCTAGCACAGATACGCAGTATTTT. Translating it yields CASSQDVSGSSTDTQYF. This rearrangement joins TRBV4-1 to TRBJ2-3; D gene uncertain. The V end was cut by 0 bases, the J end by 0 bases, with 13 bases between. The germline CDR1 and CDR2 sequences are MGHRA and YSYEKL. The CDR3 consists of 17 residues.

The V gene is TRBV7-9, the J gene TRBJ2-7, with D perhaps matching TRBD2 (5 bases). The CDR3 extends over 13 amino acids. Germline V gives CDR1 SEHNR, CDR2 FQNEAQ (reference sequence). Trimming removed 7 bases at V and 3 bases at J, with 13 bases between. CDR3 loop: CASIRRGDYEQYF. The CDR3 DNA reads TGTGCCAGCATCCGTCGGGGAGACTACGAGCAGTACTTC. The full variable domain, in which reference TRBV7-9 and TRBJ2-7 provide the parts outside the CDR3, is DTGVSQNPRHKITKRGQNVTFRCDPISEHNRLYWYRQTLGQGPEFLTYFQNEAQLEKSRLLSDRFSAERPKGSFSTLEIQRTEQGDSAMYLCASIRRGDYEQYFGPGTRLTVT.

This clonotype was counted only a few times. The chain is built from TRBV5-5 and TRBJ1-5; no definite D call. The CDR3 has 13 residues. V gave up 5 bases and J gave up 6 bases, with 12 bases separating them. CDR1 and CDR2 from the germline V gene are SGHKS and YYEKEE (reference sequence). The CDR3 nucleotides are TGTGCCAGCAGTTTCCAAGGGATTCAGCCCCAGCATTTT. Translation: CASSFQGIQPQHF.

This clonotype was counted a few times. This chain uses TRBV6-5 with TRBJ2-5; weak D call: TRBD2 (6 bases). The germline V and J ends were trimmed by 2 bases and 2 bases, with 12 bases remaining between them. This CDR3 has 15 residues. Germline CDR1 and CDR2: MNHEY and SVGAGI. The CDR3 DNA sequence: TGTGCCAGCAGTTACCCCGGGACTGAACAAGAGACCCAGTACTTC. Its translation: CASSYPGTEQETQYF.

This clonotype showed up just a few times. This chain connects TRBV6-1 to TRBJ2-2; 8 bases match TRBD1. V shed 6 bases, J shed 4 bases, and the junction held 4 bases outside the gene matches. Germline V gene data show CDR1 as MNHNS and CDR2 as SASEGT. The CDR3 sequence is 14 residues long. The CDR3: CASSRGQGTGELFF. CDR3 coding DNA: TGTGCCAGCAGCCGCGGACAGGGCACCGGGGAGCTGTTTTTT.

The sample holds a few counts of this clonotype. The chain carries TRBV4-3 and TRBJ2-2, with D uncertain. Germline V gene lookup returns CDR1 LGHNA and CDR2 YSLEER. Trimming took 0 bases from V and 8 from J, leaving 19 bases between them. This CDR3 spans 17 amino acids. Here the CDR3 reads CASSQDSQLHHPGELFF. The CDR3 DNA sequence: TGCGCCAGCAGCCAAGATTCCCAGTTACACCACCCAGGGGAGCTGTTTTTT.

Only a few counts were recorded for this clonotype. CDR3 coding DNA: TGTGCCAGCAGGGATAGGGGACAGAACTTCTACGAGCAGTACTTC. This sequence encodes CASRDRGQNFYEQYF. The rearrangement joins TRBV6-1 to TRBJ2-7; 7 bases are shared with TRBD1. CDR3 length: 15 amino acids. Germline trimming cut 6 bases from V and 3 bases from J; bases unmatched to any gene: 11. Germline V gives CDR1 MNHNS, CDR2 SASEGT.

The chain employs TRBV12-3 or TRBV12-4 and TRBJ2-2; the D is unclear. This CDR3 has 17 amino acids. V lost 6 bases and J lost 6, with 23 bases in between. The CDR3 region is CASSPKGPKSRPGELFF. CDR3 coding DNA: TGTGCCAGCAGCCCGAAAGGACCCAAGTCCCGCCCCGGGGAGCTGTTTTTT.

The chain couples TRBV5-4 to TRBJ2-7; D is perhaps TRBD1 (6 bases). This CDR3 spans 14 amino acids. Trimming cost V 2 bases and J 2 bases, with 11 bases left between them. Germline assignment: CDR1 SGHNT and CDR2 YYREEE (reference sequence). The CDR3 sequence: CASSLVGQTYEQYV. The CDR3 DNA reads TGTGCCAGCAGCTTAGTAGGACAGACCTACGAGCAGTACGTC.

This clonotype was recorded a few times. The chain links TRBV9 to TRBJ1-1; 8 bases agree with TRBD1. Germline V gene lookup returns CDR1 SGDLS and CDR2 YYNGEE. J gave up 4 bases and V 3 bases, and 5 bases lay outside the gene matches. CDR3 length: 14 amino acids. CDR3 residues: CASSATGDFTEAFF. CDR3 nucleotide sequence: TGTGCCAGCAGCGCGACAGGGGACTTCACTGAAGCTTTCTTT.

The V and J genes are TRBV11-2 and TRBJ2-2; 9 bases fit TRBD2. V shed 3 bases, J shed 3 bases, and the junction held 5 bases outside the gene matches. Germline CDR1 SGHAT, CDR2 FQNNGV. CDR3 size: 16 residues. The CDR3 is CASSLFAGGYTGELFF. The DNA of the CDR3 is TGTGCCAGCAGCTTGTTTGCGGGGGGGTACACCGGGGAGCTGTTTTTT.

The chain employs TRBV4-1 and TRBJ1-1; D gene ambiguous. The V and J ends lost 0 bases and 7 bases respectively, with 12 bases between them. The CDR3 extends over 14 amino acids. Germline CDR1 and CDR2: MGHRA and YSYEKL. CDR3 in amino acids: CASSQEPMGYEAFF. CDR3 bases: TGCGCCAGCAGCCAAGAACCAATGGGGTATGAAGCTTTCTTT.

The gene calls are TRBV11-2 and TRBJ2-3, with D unclear. Germline V lookup: CDR1 SGHAT, CDR2 FQNNGV. The V end was cut by 5 bases, the J end by 2 bases, with 2 bases between. CDR3 length: 11 amino acids. The CDR3 nucleotides are TGTGCCAGCAGCCCCACAGATACGCAGTATTTT. Its protein is CASSPTDTQYF.